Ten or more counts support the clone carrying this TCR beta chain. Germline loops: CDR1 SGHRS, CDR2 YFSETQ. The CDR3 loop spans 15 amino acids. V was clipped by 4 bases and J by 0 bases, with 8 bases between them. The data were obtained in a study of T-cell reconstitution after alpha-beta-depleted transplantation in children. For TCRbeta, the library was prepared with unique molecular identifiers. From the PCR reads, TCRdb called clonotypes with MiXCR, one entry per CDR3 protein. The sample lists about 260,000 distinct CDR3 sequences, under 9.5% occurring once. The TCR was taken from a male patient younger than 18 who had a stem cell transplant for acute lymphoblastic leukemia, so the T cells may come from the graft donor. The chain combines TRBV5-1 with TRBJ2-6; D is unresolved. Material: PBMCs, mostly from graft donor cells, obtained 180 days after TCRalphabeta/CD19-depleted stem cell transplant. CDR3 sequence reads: CASSRVDSGANVLTF. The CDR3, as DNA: TGCGCCAGCAGCCGAGTCGACTCTGGGGCCAACGTCCTGACTTTC.